These 23 T cell receptor beta chains share one sample of origin, sequenced in a study of beta chain features in type 1 diabetes (dated by TCRdb to the late 2010s). The library was generated by the immunoSEQ multiplex PCR assay. The High Capacity cDNA Reverse Transcription Kit was used to reverse transcribe all of the isolated RNA, meaning that expressed TCRB transcripts were what got sequenced. TCRdb stores this immuneACCESS table with in-frame sequences only. Part of the clones is absent; in the studies checked, under half of the shortfall reflects unresolved V genes, and no reason is known for the rest. Counted in this sample were about 320,000 clones; 11% to 15% of them appeared once. Clones ranked in the top ten supply under 8.5% of the sample. Sequenced: central memory CD4+ T cells from blood. All receptors derive from a man aged 30 to 45 in good health.

This chain links TRBV9 with TRBJ2-2; 13 bases line up with TRBD2. The germline V gene encodes CDR1 SGDLS and CDR2 YYNGEE. This CDR3 comprises 18 residues. With V trimmed by 1 base and J by 4 bases, 7 bases remained unmatched. The CDR3 loop is CASSVSRLAGGGTGELFF. The CDR3, as DNA: TGTGCCAGCAGCGTATCTCGACTAGCGGGGGGCGGCACCGGGGAGCTGTTTTTT.

This sequence joins TRBV5-4 and TRBJ1-1; weak D call: TRBD1 (6 bases). The germline CDR1 and CDR2 sequences are SGHNT and YYREEE (reference sequence). This CDR3 spans 12 amino acids. Trimming pared 3 bases from V and 11 bases from J, leaving 14 bases between. CDR3 nucleotides: TGTGCCAGCAGCTCACCCCGGGGGCTTGCTTTCTTT. This codes for CASSSPRGLAFF.

The chain couples TRBV6-1 to TRBJ2-7; D is unclear. V lost 7 bases and J 2 bases, leaving 9 bases between the germline ends. CDR3 size: 12 residues. Germline lookup yields CDR1 MNHNS and CDR2 SASEGT. In DNA form, the CDR3 reads TGTGCCAGCACAGGTGCGGCCTACGAGCAGTACTTC. This gives the protein CASTGAAYEQYF.

The rearrangement links TRBV5-1 to TRBJ2-5; no clear D gene. Per germline, CDR1 SGHRS and CDR2 YFSETQ. This CDR3 is built from 15 residues. V was shortened by 4 bases and J by 2 bases, with 15 bases between the two germline ends. CDR3 bases: TGCGCCAGCAGCCCCGAGGCTCACGATCAAGAGACCCAGTACTTC. Translating it yields CASSPEAHDQETQYF.

The rearrangement links TRBV5-1 to TRBJ2-5; 7 bases fit TRBD1. The V and J ends lost 6 bases and 5 bases, in that order; junction bases with no gene match: 4. The CDR3 has 12 amino acids. In germline, CDR1 is SGHRS, CDR2 YFSETQ. For the CDR3, the DNA is TGCGCCAGCACTAGGGGGCAGGAGACCCAGTACTTC. Translated, it gives CASTRGQETQYF.

The chain employs TRBV7-9 and TRBJ2-3, with D perhaps TRBD1 (5 bases). This CDR3 contains 14 residues. Trimming shortened V by 5 bases and J by 4 bases, and 13 bases separated the two germline ends. CDR1 and CDR2 from the germline V gene are SEHNR and FQNEAQ (reference sequence). The CDR3 protein is CASSLVEGADTQYF. The CDR3 DNA sequence: TGTGCCAGCAGCCTAGTTGAAGGGGCAGATACGCAGTATTTT.

The chain joins TRBV5-4 to TRBJ2-1; 7 nucleotides match TRBD1. The trim removed 3 bases at V and 7 bases at J, leaving 7 bases unmatched. Germline values: CDR1 SGHNT, CDR2 YYREEE (reference sequence). The CDR3 length is 14 residues. The CDR3 here is CASSSRQGGNEQFF. The CDR3, as DNA: TGTGCCAGCAGCTCCCGACAGGGCGGGAATGAGCAGTTCTTC.

This clone was counted only a few times. The gene calls are TRBV7-2 and TRBJ1-2, with unresolved D. Trimming removed 5 bases at V and 8 bases at J, with 15 bases between. This CDR3 region has 13 residues. The germline V gene has CDR1 SGHTA and CDR2 FQGNSA. As DNA, the CDR3 is TGTGCCAGCAGCCCCCCCCCTCTGCTAGGCTACACCTTC. Translated: CASSPPPLLGYTF.

This chain uses TRBV28 with TRBJ1-1, with 9 bases that match TRBD1. V lost 7 bases and J lost 0; bases outside the gene matches: 6. Germline V lookup: CDR1 MDHEN, CDR2 SYDVKM. This CDR3 has 15 amino acids. The CDR3 region is CASKTGGLMNTEAFF. CDR3 bases: TGTGCCAGCAAAACAGGGGGCCTAATGAACACTGAAGCTTTCTTT.

In its sample, this clone was seen a few times. The chain links TRBV20-1 to TRBJ1-1; D is ambiguous. The germline CDR1 and CDR2 sequences are DFQATT and SNEGSKA (reference sequence). The CDR3 is 11 amino acids. The V end lost 4 bases, the J end lost 11 bases, and 14 bases lay between the germline ends. The CDR3 DNA reads TGCAGTGCTAAGTTGCGGCAGCTGGCTTTCTTT. It codes for CSAKLRQLAFF.

This chain uses TRBV5-1 with TRBJ2-7; D is undetermined. V lost 6 bases and J lost 9, with 19 bases in between. The CDR3 is 13 residues long. The V gene's germline CDR1 is SGHRS and CDR2 YFSETQ. CDR3 bases: TGCGCCAGCACTATTACCCCAGGTTCGGTGCAGTACGTC. Protein sequence: CASTITPGSVQYV.

The chain has TRBV15 and TRBJ2-5; unclear D gene. Trimming removed 0 bases from V and 11 bases from J, with 10 bases in between. CDR3 length equals 12 residues. Germline CDR1 is LNHNV and CDR2 is YYDKDF (reference sequence). In DNA, the CDR3 is TGTGCCACCAGCAGAGACGTCGGCAGTCAGTACTTC. It is translated as CATSRDVGSQYF.

V usage is TRBV2 and J usage is TRBJ2-7; D is perhaps TRBD1 (6 bases). Between the trimmed V and J ends, which lost 6 bases and 9 bases, there was a span of 15 bases. This CDR3 has 12 amino acids. The germline V gene has CDR1 SNHLY and CDR2 FYNNEI. CDR3 sequence reads: CASSRQVRRQYF. DNA for the CDR3: TGTGCCAGCAGCCGACAGGTTCGACGGCAGTACTTC.

This chain uses TRBV18 with TRBJ2-1; weak D call: TRBD1 (5 bases). The CDR3 spans 14 residues. Trimming removed 4 bases from V and 4 bases from J, with 11 bases in between. CDR1 is KGHSH, CDR2 LQKENI, per germline. This chain's CDR3 is CASSRSGSYNEQFF. DNA of the CDR3: TGTGCCAGCTCACGCTCAGGGTCTTACAATGAGCAGTTCTTC.

For this clone: Distinct nucleotide sequences in the sample also encode this CDR3. The gene calls are TRBV29-1 and TRBJ2-2; the D gene could be TRBD1 or TRBD2 (7 bases each). Germline CDR1 SQVTM, CDR2 ANQGSEA. Trimming removed 8 bases from V and 3 bases from J, with 25 bases in between. CDR3 size: 17 residues. The DNA of the CDR3 is TGCAGCCTCCCAGTGGCAGGGGGGGATAAGGACACCGGGGAGCTGTTTTTT. This sequence encodes CSLPVAGGDKDTGELFF.

This clone has a handful of counts. V gene TRBV20-1 combines with J gene TRBJ2-5, with 8 bases matching TRBD2. CDR3 size: 11 residues. V lost 8 bases and J lost 5; bases outside the gene matches: 4. Per germline, CDR1 DFQATT and CDR2 SNEGSKA (reference sequence). In nucleotides, the CDR3 is TGCAGTATAGGGACTAGGGAGACCCAGTACTTC. This gives the protein CSIGTRETQYF.

This clone was picked up many times. V usage is TRBV7-2 and J usage is TRBJ1-4; D ambiguous. V was pared by 5 bases and J by 11 bases, with 18 bases between. The CDR3 runs 14 residues. Looked up from germline, CDR1 is SGHTA and CDR2 is FQGNSA. The CDR3 protein is CASSPMRADGKLFF. The CDR3 DNA reads as TGTGCCAGCAGCCCCATGAGGGCCGACGGGAAACTGTTTTTT.

This clone was observed many times. The V call is TRBV7-2, the J call TRBJ2-1; unclear D gene. The germline V and J ends were trimmed by 5 bases and 12 bases, with 23 bases remaining between them. This CDR3 has 15 amino acids. Germline V lookup: CDR1 SGHTA, CDR2 FQGNSA. The CDR3 DNA sequence: TGTGCCAGCAGCCTTCAACGGACCAAGTCAATAGTGCAGTTCTTC. Encoded protein: CASSLQRTKSIVQFF.

This clone was seen more than once but under ten times. The sample carries other DNA sequences with the same CDR3. The chain combines TRBV5-1 with TRBJ1-1; tentative D call: TRBD1 (5 bases). V shed 0 bases and J shed 3 bases, with 9 bases lying between them. CDR3 length: 14 amino acids. Per germline, CDR1 SGHRS and CDR2 YFSETQ. As DNA, the CDR3 is TGCGCCAGCAGCTTGGCCGGGGCGGACACTGAAGCTTTCTTT. Translated: CASSLAGADTEAFF. The whole variable domain, filled in from reference TRBV5-1 and TRBJ1-1, reads KAGVTQTPRYLIKTRGQQVTLSCSPISGHRSVSWYQQTPGQGLQFLFEYFSETQRNKGNFPGRFSGRQFSNSRSEMNVSTLELGDSALYLCASSLAGADTEAFFGQGTRLTVV.

The chain employs TRBV19 and TRBJ2-3, with 9 bases identical to TRBD1. The CDR3 consists of 14 residues. Germline loops: CDR1 LNHDA, CDR2 SQIVND (reference sequence). V was clipped by 9 bases and J by 3 bases; unmatched bases: 7. CDR3 sequence reads: CASTDRGRTDTQYF. Here the CDR3 DNA reads TGTGCCAGCACGGACAGGGGTAGGACAGATACGCAGTATTTT.

The chain carries TRBV9 and TRBJ2-5, with a tentative D call TRBD1 (5 bases). Trimming pared 0 bases from V and 1 base from J, leaving 13 bases between. There are 16 residues in the CDR3. Germline V gene lookup returns CDR1 SGDLS and CDR2 YYNGEE. The CDR3 here is CASSVGSQTGQETQYF. CDR3 bases: TGTGCCAGCAGCGTAGGGTCCCAAACAGGCCAAGAGACCCAGTACTTC.

This clone came up many times. The chain employs TRBV6-5 and TRBJ1-1; D unresolved. The ends were cut back, 7 bases at V and 10 bases at J, with 19 bases in the middle. The germline gives CDR1 MNHEY, CDR2 SVGAGI. The CDR3 loop spans 13 amino acids. The CDR3 sequence: CASTYLRGARAFF. CDR3 nucleotide sequence: TGTGCCAGCACCTATCTACGGGGTGCACGAGCTTTCTTT.

The chain carries TRBV2 and TRBJ1-2; D perhaps matches TRBD1 (6 bases). CDR1 and CDR2 (germline): SNHLY, FYNNEI. V was clipped by 9 bases and J by 2 bases, with 13 bases between them. The CDR3 length is 13 residues. CDR3 DNA sequence: TGTGCCAGTAGTCCGGGACAAAACTATGGCTACACCTTC. This codes for CASSPGQNYGYTF.